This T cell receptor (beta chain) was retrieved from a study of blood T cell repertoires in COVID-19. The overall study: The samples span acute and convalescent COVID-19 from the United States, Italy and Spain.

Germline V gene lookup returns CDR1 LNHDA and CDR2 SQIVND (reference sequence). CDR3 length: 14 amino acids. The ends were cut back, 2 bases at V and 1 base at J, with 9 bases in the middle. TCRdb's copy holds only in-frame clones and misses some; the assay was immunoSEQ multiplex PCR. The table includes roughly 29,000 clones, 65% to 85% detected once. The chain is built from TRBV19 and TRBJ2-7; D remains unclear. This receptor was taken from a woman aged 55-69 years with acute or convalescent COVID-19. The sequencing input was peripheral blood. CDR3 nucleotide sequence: TGTGCCAGTAGTATAACCAGATTTTCCTACGAGCAGTACTTC. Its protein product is CASSITRFSYEQYF.